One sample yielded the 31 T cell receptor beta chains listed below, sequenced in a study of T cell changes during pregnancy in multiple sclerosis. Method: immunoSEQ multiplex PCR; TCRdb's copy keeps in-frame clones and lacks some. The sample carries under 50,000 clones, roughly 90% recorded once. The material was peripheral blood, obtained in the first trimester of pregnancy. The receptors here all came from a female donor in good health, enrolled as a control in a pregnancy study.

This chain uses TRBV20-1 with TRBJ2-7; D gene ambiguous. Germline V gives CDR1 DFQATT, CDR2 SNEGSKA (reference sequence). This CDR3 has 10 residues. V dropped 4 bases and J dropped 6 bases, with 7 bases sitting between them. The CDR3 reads CSATRGEQYF. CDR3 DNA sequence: TGCAGTGCTACCCGAGGCGAGCAGTACTTC.

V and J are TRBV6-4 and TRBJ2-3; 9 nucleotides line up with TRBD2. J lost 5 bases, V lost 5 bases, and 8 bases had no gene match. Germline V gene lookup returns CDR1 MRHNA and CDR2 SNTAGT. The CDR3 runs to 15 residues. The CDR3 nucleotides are TGTGCCAGCAGTCCACAGGCGGGAGGGGTAGATACGCAGTATTTT. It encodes CASSPQAGGVDTQYF.

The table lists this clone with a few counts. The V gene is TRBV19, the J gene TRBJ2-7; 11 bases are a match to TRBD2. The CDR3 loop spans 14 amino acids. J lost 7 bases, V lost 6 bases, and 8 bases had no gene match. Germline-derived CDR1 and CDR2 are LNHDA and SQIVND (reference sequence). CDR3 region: CASSRLAGLSEQYF. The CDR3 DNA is TGTGCCAGTAGCCGACTAGCGGGACTGAGTGAGCAGTACTTC.

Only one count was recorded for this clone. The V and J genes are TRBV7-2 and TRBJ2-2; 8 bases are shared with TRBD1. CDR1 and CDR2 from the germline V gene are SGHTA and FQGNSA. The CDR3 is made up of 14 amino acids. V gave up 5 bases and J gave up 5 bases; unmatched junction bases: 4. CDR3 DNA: TGTGCCAGCAGCGCAGGACAGGGAACCGGGGAGCTGTTTTTT. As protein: CASSAGQGTGELFF.

The CDR3 reads CASSSRLRDTQYF. CDR3 nucleotide sequence: TGTGCCAGTAGTTCCCGGCTGAGGGATACGCAGTATTTT. The gene calls are TRBV19 and TRBJ2-3; D ambiguous. The germline V gene encodes CDR1 LNHDA and CDR2 SQIVND (reference sequence). The V gene lost 5 bases and the J gene lost 6 bases, with 12 bases spanning the gap. The CDR3 extends over 13 amino acids.

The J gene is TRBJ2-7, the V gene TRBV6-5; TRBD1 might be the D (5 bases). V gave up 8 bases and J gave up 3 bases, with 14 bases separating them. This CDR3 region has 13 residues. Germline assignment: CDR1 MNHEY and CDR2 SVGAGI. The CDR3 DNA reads TGTGCCAGCCAAGCACAGGTGGGCTACGAGCAGTACTTC. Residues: CASQAQVGYEQYF.

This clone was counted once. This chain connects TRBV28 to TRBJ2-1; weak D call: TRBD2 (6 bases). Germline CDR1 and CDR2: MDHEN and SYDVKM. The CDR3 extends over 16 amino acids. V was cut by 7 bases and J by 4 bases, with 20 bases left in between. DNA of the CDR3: TGTGCCAGCAACCCTGGGAGGACTATCGGGTACAATGAGCAGTTCTTC. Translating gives CASNPGRTIGYNEQFF.

DNA of the CDR3: TGTGCCAGCAACCGACTAGCGGGGGCGAATACGCAGTATTTT. Its translation: CASNRLAGANTQYF. This sequence joins TRBV7-2 and TRBJ2-3; 12 bases map to TRBD2. Germline trimming cut 7 bases from V and 7 bases from J; bases unmatched to any gene: 6. The CDR3 contains 14 residues. Germline assignment: CDR1 SGHTA and CDR2 FQGNSA. Full variable domain (outside the CDR3, taken from reference TRBV7-2 and TRBJ2-3): GAGVSQSPSNKVTEKGKDVELRCDPISGHTALYWYRQSLGQGLEFLIYFQGNSAPDKSGLPSDRFSAERTGGSVSTLTIQRTQQEDSAVYLCASNRLAGANTQYFGPGTRLTVL.

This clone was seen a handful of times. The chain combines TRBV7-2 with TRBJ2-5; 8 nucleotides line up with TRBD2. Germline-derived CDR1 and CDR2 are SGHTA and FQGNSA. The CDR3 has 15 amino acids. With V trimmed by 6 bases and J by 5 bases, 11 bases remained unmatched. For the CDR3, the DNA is TGTGCCAGCAGTATAGGCGGGGGGTGGGGGGAGACCCAGTACTTC. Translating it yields CASSIGGGWGETQYF.

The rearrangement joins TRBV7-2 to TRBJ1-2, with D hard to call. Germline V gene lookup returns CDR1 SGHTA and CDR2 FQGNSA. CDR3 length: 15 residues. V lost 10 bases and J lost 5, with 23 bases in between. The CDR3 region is CANPNIGEELYGYTF. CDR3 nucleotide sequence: TGTGCCAACCCAAATATCGGGGAAGAATTATATGGCTACACCTTC.

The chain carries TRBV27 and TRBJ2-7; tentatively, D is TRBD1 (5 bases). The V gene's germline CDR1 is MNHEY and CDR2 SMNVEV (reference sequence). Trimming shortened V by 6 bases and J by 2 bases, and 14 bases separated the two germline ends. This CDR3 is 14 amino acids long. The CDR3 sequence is CASSQGPSTYEQYF. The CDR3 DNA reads TGTGCCAGCAGCCAGGGTCCCTCAACCTACGAGCAGTACTTC.

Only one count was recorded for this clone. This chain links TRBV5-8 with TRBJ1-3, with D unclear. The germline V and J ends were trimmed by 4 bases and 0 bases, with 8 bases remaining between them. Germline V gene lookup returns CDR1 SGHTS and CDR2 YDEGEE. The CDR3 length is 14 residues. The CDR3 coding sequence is TGTGCCAGCAGCCACCTAGGCTCTGGAAACACCATATATTTT. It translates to CASSHLGSGNTIYF.

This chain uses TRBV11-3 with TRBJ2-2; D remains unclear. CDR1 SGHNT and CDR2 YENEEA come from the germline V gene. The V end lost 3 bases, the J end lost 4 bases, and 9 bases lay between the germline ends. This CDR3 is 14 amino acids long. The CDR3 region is CASSLSPATGELFF. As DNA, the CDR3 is TGTGCCAGCAGCTTGAGTCCTGCCACCGGGGAGCTGTTTTTT.

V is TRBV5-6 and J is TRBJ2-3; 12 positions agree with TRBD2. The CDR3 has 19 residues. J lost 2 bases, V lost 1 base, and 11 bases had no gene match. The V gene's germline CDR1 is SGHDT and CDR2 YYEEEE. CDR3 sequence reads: CASSLSSGGAPFPTDTQYF. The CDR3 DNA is TGTGCCAGCAGCTTGTCTAGCGGGGGGGCCCCTTTCCCCACAGATACGCAGTATTTT.

The CDR3 loop is CASSLPQGFGTDTQYF. The CDR3 region has the DNA TGTGCCAGCAGCTTGCCGCAGGGATTCGGCACAGATACGCAGTATTTT. V gene TRBV5-4 combines with J gene TRBJ2-3, with a weak D call TRBD1 (5 bases). The CDR3 extends over 16 amino acids. V lost 1 base and J lost 1, with 13 bases in between. CDR1 is SGHNT, CDR2 YYREEE, per germline (reference sequence). The full variable domain, rest sourced from reference TRBV5-4 and TRBJ2-3, is ETGVTQSPTHLIKTRGQQVTLRCSSQSGHNTVSWYQQALGQGPQFIFQYYREEENGRGNFPPRFSGLQFPNYSSELNVNALELDDSALYLCASSLPQGFGTDTQYFGPGTRLTVL.

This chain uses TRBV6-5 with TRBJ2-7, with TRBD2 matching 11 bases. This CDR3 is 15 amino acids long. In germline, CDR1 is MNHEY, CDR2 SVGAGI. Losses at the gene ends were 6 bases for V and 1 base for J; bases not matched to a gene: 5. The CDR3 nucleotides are TGTGCCAGCAGATTAGCGGGGGGGCTTTCCTACGAGCAGTACTTC. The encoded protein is CASRLAGGLSYEQYF.

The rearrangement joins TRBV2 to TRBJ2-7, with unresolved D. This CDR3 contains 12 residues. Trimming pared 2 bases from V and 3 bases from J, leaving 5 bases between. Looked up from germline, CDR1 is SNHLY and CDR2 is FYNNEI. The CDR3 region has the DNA TGTGCCAGCAGTGAAAGCAACTACGAGCAGTACTTC. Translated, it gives CASSESNYEQYF.

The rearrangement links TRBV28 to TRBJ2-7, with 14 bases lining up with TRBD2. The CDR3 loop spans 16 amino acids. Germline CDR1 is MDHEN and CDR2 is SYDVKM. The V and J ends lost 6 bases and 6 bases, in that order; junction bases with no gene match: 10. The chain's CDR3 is CASSRGTSGRKIEQYF. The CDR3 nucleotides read TGTGCCAGCAGCCGAGGGACTAGCGGGAGAAAAATCGAGCAGTACTTC. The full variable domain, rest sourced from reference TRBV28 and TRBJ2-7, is DVKVTQSSRYLVKRTGEKVFLECVQDMDHENMFWYRQDPGLGLRLIYFSYDVKMKEKGDIPEGYSVSREKKERFSLILESASTNQTSMYLCASSRGTSGRKIEQYFGPGTRLTVT.

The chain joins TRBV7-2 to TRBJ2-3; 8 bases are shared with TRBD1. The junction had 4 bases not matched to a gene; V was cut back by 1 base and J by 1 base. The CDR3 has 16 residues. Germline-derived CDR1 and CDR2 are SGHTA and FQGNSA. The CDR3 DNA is TGTGCCAGCAGCTTAGGCCCGGGACAGGGCACAGATACGCAGTATTTT. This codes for CASSLGPGQGTDTQYF.

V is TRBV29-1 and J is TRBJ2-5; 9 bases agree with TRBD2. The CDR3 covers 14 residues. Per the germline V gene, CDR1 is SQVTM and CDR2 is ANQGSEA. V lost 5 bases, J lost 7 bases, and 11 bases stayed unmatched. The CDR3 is CSVRWAGGSVTQYF. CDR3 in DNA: TGCAGCGTTCGATGGGCGGGGGGGTCCGTGACCCAGTACTTC.

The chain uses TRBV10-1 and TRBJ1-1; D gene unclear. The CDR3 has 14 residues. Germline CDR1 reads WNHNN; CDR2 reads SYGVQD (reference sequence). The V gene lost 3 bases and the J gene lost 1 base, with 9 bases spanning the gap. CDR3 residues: CASSDGRGNTEAFF. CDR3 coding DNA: TGCGCCAGCAGTGACGGACGGGGGAACACTGAAGCTTTCTTT.

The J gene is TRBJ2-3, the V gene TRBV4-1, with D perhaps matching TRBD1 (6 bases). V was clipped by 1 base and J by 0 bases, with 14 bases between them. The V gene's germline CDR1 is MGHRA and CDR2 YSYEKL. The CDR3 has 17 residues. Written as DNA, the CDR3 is TGCGCCAGCAGCCAAGTAGTGGGGGCCCTTAGCACAGATACGCAGTATTTT. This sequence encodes CASSQVVGALSTDTQYF.

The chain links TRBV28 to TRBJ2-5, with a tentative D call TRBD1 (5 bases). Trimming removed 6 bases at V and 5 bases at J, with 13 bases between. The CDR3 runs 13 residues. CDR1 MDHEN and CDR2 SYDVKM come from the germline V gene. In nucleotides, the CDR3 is TGTGCCAGCAGCCGCACAGGTGTGGAGACCCAGTACTTC. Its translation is CASSRTGVETQYF. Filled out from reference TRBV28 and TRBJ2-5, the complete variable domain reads DVKVTQSSRYLVKRTGEKVFLECVQDMDHENMFWYRQDPGLGLRLIYFSYDVKMKEKGDIPEGYSVSREKKERFSLILESASTNQTSMYLCASSRTGVETQYFGPGTRLLVL.

The CDR3 nucleotides are TGTGCCACCAGCAGAGACACTAGCCTCACAGATACGCAGTATTTT. Its protein product is CATSRDTSLTDTQYF. The chain combines TRBV15 with TRBJ2-3, with D maybe TRBD2 (6 bases). The CDR3 is 15 residues long. The germline CDR1 and CDR2 sequences are LNHNV and YYDKDF (reference sequence). V dropped 0 bases and J dropped 2 bases, with 9 bases sitting between them.

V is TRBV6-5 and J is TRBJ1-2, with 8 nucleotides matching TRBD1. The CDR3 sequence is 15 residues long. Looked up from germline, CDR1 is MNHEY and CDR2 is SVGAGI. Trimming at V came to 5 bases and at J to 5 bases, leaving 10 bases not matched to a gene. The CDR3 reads CASSRHRQGTYGYTF. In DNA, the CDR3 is TGTGCCAGCAGTCGTCACCGACAGGGGACTTATGGCTACACCTTC.

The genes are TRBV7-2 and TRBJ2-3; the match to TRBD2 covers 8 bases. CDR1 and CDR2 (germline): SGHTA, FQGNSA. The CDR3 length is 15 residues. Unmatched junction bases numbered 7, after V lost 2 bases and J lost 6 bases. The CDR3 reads CASSLIAGSGDTQYF. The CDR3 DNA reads TGTGCCAGCAGCTTAATAGCGGGGAGCGGCGATACGCAGTATTTT.

CDR3 protein: CATKWGVHGYTF. Written as DNA, the CDR3 is TGTGCCACAAAGTGGGGGGTACATGGCTACACCTTC. The chain couples TRBV19 to TRBJ1-2, with a possible D match to TRBD1 (5 bases). The CDR3 consists of 12 residues. Trimming took off 10 bases at V and 6 bases at J, with 15 bases between the two ends. Per the germline V gene, CDR1 is LNHDA and CDR2 is SQIVND (reference sequence).

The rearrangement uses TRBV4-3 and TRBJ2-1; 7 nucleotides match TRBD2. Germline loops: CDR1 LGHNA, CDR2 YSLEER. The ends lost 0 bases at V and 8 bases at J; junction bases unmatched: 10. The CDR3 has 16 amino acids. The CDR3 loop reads CASSQEGGRGIYEQFF. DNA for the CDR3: TGCGCCAGCAGCCAAGAGGGAGGGCGGGGGATTTATGAGCAGTTCTTC.

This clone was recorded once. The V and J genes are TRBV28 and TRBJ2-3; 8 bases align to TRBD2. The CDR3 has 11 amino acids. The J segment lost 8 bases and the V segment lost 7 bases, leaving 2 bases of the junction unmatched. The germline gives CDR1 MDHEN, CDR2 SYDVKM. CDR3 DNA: TGTGCCAGCACCGGGGGGGGTACGCAGTATTTT. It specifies CASTGGGTQYF.

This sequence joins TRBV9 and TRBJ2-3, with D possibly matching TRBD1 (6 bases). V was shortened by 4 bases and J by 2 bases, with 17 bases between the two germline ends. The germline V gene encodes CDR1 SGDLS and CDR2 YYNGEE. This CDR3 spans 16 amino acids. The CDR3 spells CASSTYRDLITDTQYF. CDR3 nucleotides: TGTGCCAGCAGCACTTACAGGGACCTTATCACAGATACGCAGTATTTT.

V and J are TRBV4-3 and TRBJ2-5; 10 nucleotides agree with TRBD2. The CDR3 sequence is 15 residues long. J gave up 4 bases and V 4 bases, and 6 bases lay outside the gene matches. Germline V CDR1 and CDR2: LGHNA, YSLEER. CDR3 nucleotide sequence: TGCGCCAGCAGCCTAGCGGGAGGTCGTGGAGAGACCCAGTACTTC. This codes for CASSLAGGRGETQYF.